What follows are 32 T cell receptor beta chains derived from one specimen sequenced in a study of T cell responses to AZD1222 COVID-19 vaccine. The assay was immunoSEQ multiplex PCR, and TCRdb's table has in-frame clones only and misses some. The table includes about 160,000 clones, about 92% detected once. The sample consisted of peripheral blood, taken on day 0 of MenACWY control vaccination. These receptors all come from an adult in good health.

V gene TRBV19 combines with J gene TRBJ2-6; unclear D gene. The CDR3 is made up of 16 amino acids. CDR1 is LNHDA and CDR2 is SQIVND in the germline V gene (reference sequence). The germline V and J ends were trimmed by 5 bases and 3 bases, with 14 bases remaining between them. CDR3 sequence reads: CASSSGVGFGANVLTF. CDR3 in DNA: TGTGCCAGTAGTTCTGGGGTAGGGTTTGGGGCCAACGTCCTGACTTTC.

This chain links TRBV2 with TRBJ2-4, with a weak D call TRBD1 (6 bases). The V end lost 6 bases, the J end lost 7 bases, and 19 bases lay between the germline ends. This CDR3 is built from 15 residues. From germline, CDR1 is SNHLY and CDR2 FYNNEI. CDR3 sequence reads: CASRSTGIGGNIQYF. CDR3 in DNA: TGTGCCAGCAGGTCTACAGGGATCGGCGGGAACATTCAGTACTTC.

The chain joins TRBV4-1 to TRBJ2-1, with D possibly matching TRBD2 (5 bases). The germline gives CDR1 MGHRA, CDR2 YSYEKL. V dropped 4 bases and J dropped 8 bases, with 21 bases sitting between them. CDR3 length equals 16 residues. The CDR3 region is CASSPYSAGPQDEQFF. Here the CDR3 DNA reads TGCGCCAGCAGCCCCTATTCGGCGGGCCCGCAGGATGAGCAGTTCTTC.

The chain joins TRBV7-3 to TRBJ2-2; 7 bases line up with TRBD2. The trim removed 4 bases at V and 7 bases at J, leaving 3 bases unmatched. Germline V lookup: CDR1 SGHTA, CDR2 FQGTGA. CDR3 size: 13 residues. CDR3: CASSSTSVGELFF. The CDR3 DNA reads TGTGCCAGCAGCTCCACTAGCGTCGGGGAGCTGTTTTTT.

V is TRBV4-3 and J is TRBJ2-1, with D maybe TRBD1 (5 bases). Germline values: CDR1 LGHNA, CDR2 YSLEER. This CDR3 is built from 16 residues. V was clipped by 1 base and J by 2 bases, with 12 bases between them. CDR3 in DNA: TGCGCCAGCAGCCAAGTGTCAGGGTCGCCCTACAATGAGCAGTTCTTC. The encoded protein is CASSQVSGSPYNEQFF.

The chain joins TRBV13 to TRBJ2-7, with TRBD2 identical over 8 bases. Germline V lookup: CDR1 PRHDT, CDR2 FYEKMQ (reference sequence). CDR3 size: 16 residues. Germline trimming cut 5 bases from V and 1 base from J; bases unmatched to any gene: 10. In nucleotides, the CDR3 is TGTGCCAGCAGCCCCATCAGCGGGAGCCTTTCCTACGAGCAGTACTTC. Protein: CASSPISGSLSYEQYF.

The chain recombines TRBV27 with TRBJ2-7; D may be TRBD1 or TRBD2 (5 bases each). Germline lookup yields CDR1 MNHEY and CDR2 SMNVEV (reference sequence). Trimming pared 6 bases from V and 3 bases from J, leaving 18 bases between. The CDR3 runs 15 residues. The CDR3 here is CASRNIRDGVYEQYF. CDR3 DNA sequence: TGTGCCAGCAGAAACATCCGGGACGGTGTCTACGAGCAGTACTTC.

The J gene is TRBJ2-5, the V gene TRBV6-5, with D perhaps given as TRBD1 or TRBD2 (5 bases each). CDR1 and CDR2 from the germline V gene are MNHEY and SVGAGI. Trimming removed 6 bases from V and 3 bases from J, with 14 bases in between. The CDR3 extends over 14 amino acids. The CDR3 DNA is TGTGCCAGCAGGTGGGACGGAGTTAAAGAGACCCAGTACTTC. Residues: CASRWDGVKETQYF.

This chain connects TRBV19 to TRBJ2-2; 11 bases match TRBD2. The CDR3 covers 17 residues. The germline gives CDR1 LNHDA, CDR2 SQIVND (reference sequence). V trimming: 4 bases; J trimming: 7 bases; junction bases outside the gene matches: 11. The CDR3 sequence: CASSTTSGTVRLGELFF. The CDR3 DNA reads TGTGCCAGTAGTACGACTAGCGGGACAGTACGGCTCGGGGAGCTGTTTTTT.

V gene TRBV7-2 combines with J gene TRBJ1-5, with 12 bases matching TRBD1. Germline CDR1 is SGHTA and CDR2 is FQGNSA. This CDR3 region has 16 residues. J was trimmed by 6 bases and V by 5 bases; bases with no gene match: 8. CDR3 coding DNA: TGTGCCAGCAGCGCAAGGGACAGGGGGCATGGTCAGCCCCAGCATTTT. Translated, it gives CASSARDRGHGQPQHF.

J is TRBJ1-1 and V is TRBV27; D possibly corresponds to TRBD1 (5 bases). The germline V and J ends were trimmed by 3 bases and 8 bases, with 13 bases remaining between them. The germline CDR1 and CDR2 sequences are MNHEY and SMNVEV (reference sequence). This CDR3 is 13 amino acids long. The CDR3 DNA sequence: TGTGCCAGCAGTTTTTATGGGACCGACGAAGCTTTCTTT. Translation gives CASSFYGTDEAFF.

The rearrangement joins TRBV10-1 to TRBJ1-3; D is undetermined. This CDR3 is 15 amino acids long. V was pared by 5 bases and J by 0 bases, with 11 bases between. Germline CDR1 WNHNN, CDR2 SYGVQD (reference sequence). DNA of the CDR3: TGCGCCAGCAGTCCCGACGGGGTCTCTGGAAACACCATATATTTT. It yields the protein CASSPDGVSGNTIYF.

The chain carries TRBV11-2 and TRBJ2-1, with 16 bases fitting TRBD2. The CDR3 has 16 amino acids. The V gene end was trimmed by 3 bases and the J gene end by 9 bases; junction bases not matched to a gene: 5. The germline V gene has CDR1 SGHAT and CDR2 FQNNGV. The CDR3 DNA sequence: TGTGCCAGCAGCTTGGGACTAGCGGGAGGGGTTAGTGAGCAGTTCTTC. Protein: CASSLGLAGGVSEQFF.

The rearrangement joins TRBV4-2 to TRBJ1-4; D remains unclear. Germline V CDR1 and CDR2: LGHNA, YNFKEQ. CDR3 length equals 16 residues. Trimming pared 0 bases from V and 7 bases from J, leaving 15 bases between. CDR3 in amino acids: CASSQDSEGMGEKLFF. Here the CDR3 DNA reads TGTGCCAGCAGCCAAGATTCAGAGGGAATGGGTGAAAAACTGTTTTTT.

This chain connects TRBV5-1 to TRBJ1-4, with 7 bases fitting TRBD1. With V trimmed by 4 bases and J by 8 bases, 11 bases remained unmatched. CDR1 and CDR2 (germline): SGHRS, YFSETQ. This CDR3 has 15 amino acids. CDR3 sequence (DNA): TGCGCCAGCAGCCCCCACAGGGGATTTGGCGAAAAACTGTTTTTT. Amino acid sequence: CASSPHRGFGEKLFF.

The rearrangement uses TRBV19 and TRBJ1-3, with D unresolved. CDR3 length: 15 amino acids. The germline gives CDR1 LNHDA, CDR2 SQIVND (reference sequence). Deletions cut 3 bases from V and 2 bases from J, with 11 bases between. CDR3 amino acids: CASSIGLIPGNTIYF. The CDR3 coding sequence is TGTGCCAGTAGTATCGGTTTGATCCCTGGAAACACCATATATTTT.

The chain recombines TRBV5-1 with TRBJ1-1, with TRBD1 identical over 10 bases. J gave up 4 bases and V 0 bases, and 9 bases lay outside the gene matches. The CDR3 runs to 17 residues. CDR1 is SGHRS and CDR2 is YFSETQ in the germline V gene. The CDR3 protein is CASSLAGQGGFGTEAFF. The CDR3 DNA is TGCGCCAGCAGCTTGGCCGGACAGGGGGGATTTGGCACTGAAGCTTTCTTT.

CDR3 DNA sequence: TGTGCCAGCACCCTGGGGGGAGGCAACCCAGGGGAGACCCAGTACTTC. It is translated as CASTLGGGNPGETQYF. V gene TRBV28 combines with J gene TRBJ2-5; a possible D gene is TRBD2 (6 bases). Trimming pared 7 bases from V and 5 bases from J, leaving 23 bases between. Germline V gene data show CDR1 as MDHEN and CDR2 as SYDVKM. This CDR3 region has 16 residues.

The chain carries TRBV10-3 and TRBJ2-5; 10 bases match TRBD1. V trimming: 4 bases; J trimming: 2 bases; junction bases outside the gene matches: 1. CDR3 length: 14 residues. Germline-derived CDR1 and CDR2 are ENHRY and SYGVKD. This chain's CDR3 is CAISVGQGQETQYF. The DNA of the CDR3 is TGTGCCATCAGTGTGGGACAGGGGCAAGAGACCCAGTACTTC.

V is TRBV7-3 and J is TRBJ2-1, with a possible D match to TRBD2 (6 bases). Germline V gene sequence: CDR1 SGHTA, CDR2 FQGTGA. The CDR3 is 19 residues long. V dropped 5 bases and J dropped 4 bases, with 27 bases sitting between them. The CDR3 nucleotides are TGTGCCAGCAGCCCTTCACCCTCCCTTACAGGCGGGGTTTACAATGAGCAGTTCTTC. Its translation is CASSPSPSLTGGVYNEQFF. Drawing the rest from reference TRBV7-3 and TRBJ2-1, the complete variable domain is GAGVSQTPSNKVTEKGKYVELRCDPISGHTALYWYRQSLGQGPEFLIYFQGTGAADDSGLPNDRFFAVRPEGSVSTLKIQRTERGDSAVYLCASSPSPSLTGGVYNEQFFGPGTRLTVL.

In this sample, this clone turned up once. The chain links TRBV19 to TRBJ1-5, with a weak D call TRBD1 (5 bases). V was clipped by 7 bases and J by 7 bases, with 14 bases between them. In germline, CDR1 is LNHDA, CDR2 SQIVND (reference sequence). The CDR3 contains 13 residues. The CDR3: CASTVGGGQPQHF. The CDR3 coding sequence is TGTGCCAGTACGGTGGGGGGAGGGCAGCCCCAGCATTTT. Full variable domain (outside the CDR3, taken from reference TRBV19 and TRBJ1-5): DGGITQSPKYLFRKEGQNVTLSCEQNLNHDAMYWYRQDPGQGLRLIYYSQIVNDFQKGDIAEGYSVSREKKESFPLTVTSAQKNPTAFYLCASTVGGGQPQHFGDGTRLSIL.

J is TRBJ1-1 and V is TRBV6-1, with D perhaps TRBD1 (5 bases). The CDR3 extends over 13 amino acids. Trimming stripped 1 base from V and 11 bases from J, with 14 bases between. Germline loops: CDR1 MNHNS, CDR2 SASEGT. The CDR3 here is CASSEEAGFKAFF. The CDR3, as DNA: TGTGCCAGCAGTGAAGAGGCAGGGTTTAAGGCTTTCTTT.

This clone appeared once. The chain uses TRBV7-3 and TRBJ1-6; D might be TRBD1 (6 bases). Germline V gene sequence: CDR1 SGHTA, CDR2 FQGTGA. The CDR3 totals 13 residues. V was pared by 5 bases and J by 8 bases, with 10 bases between. In DNA, the CDR3 is TGTGCCAGCAGCCAAGGGGGATATTCACCCCTCCACTTT. This gives the protein CASSQGGYSPLHF. Drawing the rest from reference TRBV7-3 and TRBJ1-6, the complete variable domain is GAGVSQTPSNKVTEKGKYVELRCDPISGHTALYWYRQSLGQGPEFLIYFQGTGAADDSGLPNDRFFAVRPEGSVSTLKIQRTERGDSAVYLCASSQGGYSPLHFGNGTRLTVT.

The chain combines TRBV4-3 with TRBJ1-5, with D possibly being TRBD1 (5 bases). Germline V gene sequence: CDR1 LGHNA, CDR2 YSLEER. The CDR3 totals 15 residues. V was clipped by 1 base and J by 5 bases, with 12 bases between them. CDR3 in amino acids: CASSQAMGPYQPQHF. CDR3 nucleotides: TGCGCCAGCAGCCAAGCGATGGGACCCTATCAGCCCCAGCATTTT.

The gene calls are TRBV12-3 or TRBV12-4 and TRBJ1-2; 7 nucleotides agree with TRBD1. The CDR3 loop spans 12 amino acids. J gave up 8 bases and V 1 base, and 1 base lay outside the gene matches. This CDR3 is CASSLGGQGYTF. CDR3 DNA: TGTGCCAGCAGTTTAGGGGGACAGGGCTACACCTTC.

This clone has just one count. This chain connects TRBV27 to TRBJ1-5; D possibly corresponds to TRBD1 (5 bases). The CDR3 runs 12 residues. Looked up from germline, CDR1 is MNHEY and CDR2 is SMNVEV (reference sequence). As DNA, the CDR3 is TGTGCAAGTCGGGACTACAATCAGCCCCAGCATTTT. Translation: CASRDYNQPQHF.

V usage is TRBV2 and J usage is TRBJ1-5; D is ambiguous. Germline V gives CDR1 SNHLY, CDR2 FYNNEI. Trimming took 6 bases from V and 5 from J, leaving 11 bases between them. The CDR3 is 13 residues long. CDR3 coding DNA: TGTGCCAGCAGCCGATGGGTCGATCAGCCCCAGCATTTT. Translating gives CASSRWVDQPQHF.

The chain joins TRBV7-3 to TRBJ2-6, with TRBD1 matching 7 bases. Per germline, CDR1 SGHTA and CDR2 FQGTGA. The CDR3 spans 17 residues. Germline trimming cut 1 base from V and 4 bases from J; bases unmatched to any gene: 7. CDR3 nucleotide sequence: TGTGCCAGCAGCTTAAGGGGTACAGGGGCCGGGGCCAACGTCCTGACTTTC. Translation: CASSLRGTGAGANVLTF.

The chain employs TRBV2 and TRBJ2-3; 7 bases line up with TRBD2. The CDR3 sequence is 16 residues long. V lost 6 bases to trimming and J lost 6 bases; unmatched junction nucleotides: 15. Germline CDR1 is SNHLY and CDR2 is FYNNEI. The DNA for the CDR3 is TGTGCCAGCAGCCGCGACAGAGGACTAGTTTCGGATACGCAGTATTTT. Translated, it gives CASSRDRGLVSDTQYF.

The chain recombines TRBV11-2 with TRBJ2-7, with a weak D call TRBD2 (7 bases). The CDR3 length is 15 residues. Trimming took 3 bases from V and 2 from J, leaving 14 bases between them. Germline values: CDR1 SGHAT, CDR2 FQNNGV. CDR3: CASSFGGQGAYEQYF. The CDR3 coding sequence is TGTGCCAGCAGCTTCGGGGGGCAAGGGGCCTACGAGCAGTACTTC.

The table lists this clone with a count of one. This sample includes further DNA sequences coding for the same CDR3. This rearrangement joins TRBV27 to TRBJ2-7; unclear D gene. The CDR3 extends over 11 amino acids. V was cut by 4 bases and J by 4 bases, with 5 bases left in between. Per the germline V gene, CDR1 is MNHEY and CDR2 is SMNVEV (reference sequence). CDR3 residues: CASSSGYEQYF. The CDR3 nucleotides read TGTGCCAGCAGTTCTGGTTACGAGCAGTACTTC.

The V and J genes are TRBV5-5 and TRBJ1-1; TRBD1 matches at 7 bases. Trimming at V came to 1 base and at J to 10 bases, leaving 16 bases not matched to a gene. The CDR3 has 16 amino acids. The germline V gene has CDR1 SGHKS and CDR2 YYEKEE (reference sequence). The CDR3 is CASSLTTTGVDIVAFF. CDR3 sequence (DNA): TGTGCCAGCAGCTTGACCACCACAGGGGTAGATATTGTAGCTTTCTTT.